Listed below are T cell receptor beta chains from one sample, sequenced in a study of T cell repertoires in cytomegalovirus infection. TCRdb independently ran MiXCR on the reads; one entry per CDR3 protein. The data hold some 97,000 distinct CDR3 sequences, with 20% to 30% observed a single time. Sequenced: CD8+ T cells from PBMCs. The receptors here all came from a human donor in good health (CMV status not recorded). Some clones in this sample may be carry-over from other donors' samples. CDR3s include the opening cysteine and the closing phenylalanine or tryptophan. The D gene is left open where the match is weak. Expanded clones get a size class; other rows say once, few or many, or leave the size out.

length,J,size,D,V,CDR3,DNA
15,TRBJ1-6,few,.,TRBV13,CASSLGGQLNSPLHF,TGTGCCAGCAGCTTAGGAGGACAGCTTAATTCACCCCTCCACTTT
14,TRBJ2-7,few,.,TRBV7-9,CASSGGTVSYEQYF,TGTGCCAGCAGCGGGGGGACAGTTTCCTACGAGCAGTACTTC
20,TRBJ1-5,few,TRBD1,TRBV20-1,CSARDLRGKRTGDGNQPQHF,TGCAGTGCTAGAGATTTACGCGGGAAAAGGACAGGGGATGGCAATCAGCCCCAGCATTTT
14,TRBJ1-5,many,.,TRBV6-6,CASSYSPGNQPQHF,TGTGCCAGCAGTTACTCACCGGGCAATCAGCCCCAGCATTTT
15,TRBJ2-1,few,.,TRBV7-2,CASSFGQSSYNEQFF,TGTGCCAGCAGCTTCGGACAGAGCTCCTACAATGAGCAGTTCTTC
16,TRBJ1-1,few,TRBD1,TRBV7-8,CASSWGQGGPRPEAFF,TGTGCCAGCAGCTGGGGGCAGGGGGGCCCGCGCCCTGAAGCTTTCTTT
14,TRBJ2-7,.,.,TRBV27,CASSSGTFSYEQYF,TGTGCCAGCAGTTCTGGGACATTTTCCTACGAGCAGTACTTC
20,TRBJ1-3,few,.,TRBV7-9,CASSPQIGQTLPSSGNTIYF,TGTGCCAGCAGCCCCCAGATAGGGCAGACTCTTCCGAGCTCTGGAAACACCATATATTTT
11,TRBJ2-5,.,.,TRBV7-2,CASSSKGTQYF,TGTGCCAGCAGCTCCAAGGGGACCCAGTACTTC
14,TRBJ1-2,.,.,TRBV28,CAIKPLGGAYGYTF,TGTGCCATCAAACCCCTTGGGGGGGCCTATGGCTACACCTTC
13,TRBJ2-7,many,.,TRBV12-3/TRBV12-4,CASSLGGIHEQYF,TGTGCCAGCAGTTTGGGGGGAATCCACGAGCAGTACTTC
13,TRBJ2-1,.,.,TRBV27,CACAGVGYNEQFF,TGTGCCTGCGCTGGGGTGGGGTACAATGAGCAGTTCTTC
13,TRBJ2-5,.,TRBD1,TRBV5-3,CASSFPGQGSQYF,TGTGCCAGCAGCTTCCCGGGACAGGGGTCCCAGTACTTC
13,TRBJ1-5,.,.,TRBV7-6,CASSQEEDQPQHF,TGTGCCAGCAGCCAAGAAGAGGATCAGCCCCAGCATTTT
15,TRBJ2-1,many,TRBD2,TRBV27,CASSFPGGSYNEQFF,TGTGCCAGCAGTTTCCCGGGGGGGTCCTACAATGAGCAGTTCTTC
14,TRBJ2-4,few,TRBD2,TRBV20-1,CSAGGTSGKNIQYF,TGCAGTGCTGGAGGGACTAGCGGGAAAAACATTCAGTACTTC
18,TRBJ1-2,.,TRBD1,TRBV6-6,CASSPTVSGGGPNYGYTF,TGTGCCAGCAGTCCTACCGTCTCAGGGGGAGGGCCTAACTATGGCTACACCTTC
14,TRBJ2-5,.,.,TRBV20-1,CSAQGGSGEETQYF,TGCAGCGCTCAGGGGGGGTCGGGGGAAGAGACCCAGTACTTC
11,TRBJ2-1,few,.,TRBV11-2,CASSFSHEQFF,TGTGCCAGCAGCTTCAGTCATGAGCAGTTCTTC
12,TRBJ1-5,few,.,TRBV7-9,CASSTEERPQHF,TGTGCCAGCAGCACCGAGGAGAGGCCCCAGCATTTT
15,TRBJ1-2,few,.,TRBV28,CASSLLGTLVEGYTF,TGTGCCAGCAGTTTGCTCGGGACATTAGTTGAGGGCTACACCTTC
15,TRBJ1-4,.,.,TRBV19,CASTIRGNSNEKLFF,TGTGCCAGTACTATCAGGGGTAACTCGAATGAAAAACTGTTTTTT
16,TRBJ2-5,.,TRBD2,TRBV6-2/TRBV6-3,CASSYWTSGGQETQYF,TGTGCCAGCAGTTATTGGACTAGCGGGGGCCAAGAGACCCAGTACTTC
15,TRBJ1-4,.,TRBD1,TRBV29-1,CSVESDRGLSGELFF,TGCAGCGTTGAATCGGACAGGGGGCTCAGCGGAGAACTGTTTTTT
15,TRBJ1-5,.,.,TRBV19,CASSPTAFSNQPQHF,TGTGCCAGTAGCCCCACAGCCTTCAGCAATCAGCCCCAGCATTTT
16,TRBJ2-5,many,TRBD1,TRBV7-9,CASSAPGQEKQETQYF,TGTGCCAGCAGCGCACCGGGACAGGAGAAACAAGAGACCCAGTACTTC
15,TRBJ2-1,few,TRBD2,TRBV27,CASSLVAGAYNEQFF,TGTGCCAGCAGTTTAGTAGCGGGAGCCTACAATGAGCAGTTCTTC
14,TRBJ2-1,once,TRBD1,TRBV20-1,CSARDLTGGIEQFF,TGCAGTGCTAGAGACCTAACAGGGGGCATTGAGCAGTTCTTC
18,TRBJ2-1,many,.,TRBV11-2,CASSLWPEAGQETNEQFF,TGTGCCAGCAGCTTATGGCCGGAGGCGGGACAAGAAACTAATGAGCAGTTCTTC